This TCR beta chain was captured in a study of blood T cell dynamics during melanoma immunotherapy. Study-level findings and limits: PBMC repertoires of eventual disease-control patients split at W3 into clonality or diversity gains. Clones driving repertoire changes may be melanoma-specific or general immune activation.

A word on this clone: Its matching antigen is unknown.

Sample time point: pre-treatment baseline. Response was assessed by RECIST 1.1 at 12 weeks, except a couple of rapid progressors. This CDR3 comprises 15 residues. J lost 11 bases, V lost 4 bases, and 12 bases had no gene match. Germline V CDR1 and CDR2: MNHNS, SASEGT. Sequenced by immunoSEQ multiplex PCR; TCRdb stores in-frame clones only, minus some. The repertoire consists of approximately 15,000 clones, with roughly 80% occurring once and the leading ten covering about 7.6%. The V and J genes are TRBV6-1 and TRBJ2-5; 11 bases agree with TRBD2. The sequencing used blood, collected from a patient treated with checkpoint blockade. The sequence was collected from a human donor with melanoma. The CDR3 loop is CASSAKTSGIAEQYF. For the CDR3, the DNA is TGTGCCAGCAGTGCCAAGACTAGCGGGATCGCGGAGCAGTACTTC.